These 5 T cell receptor beta chains share one sample of origin, sequenced in a study of cytotoxic CD8 clonotypes in ibrutinib-treated CLL. The table came from immunoSEQ multiplex PCR; TCRdb's copy has only in-frame clones and leaves some out. The table lists fewer than 90,000 clones, under 70% of them singletons. The specimen comprised PBMCs, sampled after 12 months of ibrutinib treatment. These receptors were taken from a human donor with chronic lymphocytic leukemia.

This clone was counted once. The chain recombines TRBV29-1 with TRBJ2-7, with TRBD1 identical over 10 bases. Trimming at V came to 2 bases and at J to 1 base, leaving 2 bases not matched to a gene. The CDR3 is 14 amino acids. The germline V gene has CDR1 SQVTM and CDR2 ANQGSEA. This CDR3 is CSVEPGQGSYEQYF. For the CDR3, the DNA is TGCAGCGTTGAACCGGGACAGGGGTCCTACGAGCAGTACTTC.

Only a few counts were recorded for this clone. Other DNA sequences from this sample encode an identical CDR3 as well. This CDR3 reads CASSLSSNQPQHF. In DNA form, the CDR3 reads TGTGCCAGCAGCTTATCTTCCAATCAGCCCCAGCATTTT. The chain employs TRBV7-9 and TRBJ1-5; D remains ambiguous. In germline, CDR1 is SEHNR, CDR2 FQNEAQ (reference sequence). This CDR3 spans 13 amino acids. Trimming took off 2 bases at V and 3 bases at J, with 5 bases between the two ends.

The chain uses TRBV4-1 and TRBJ1-4; D is possibly TRBD1 (6 bases). V was pared by 1 base and J by 7 bases, with 13 bases between. Germline V gives CDR1 MGHRA, CDR2 YSYEKL. The length of the CDR3 is 15 residues. CDR3 nucleotides: TGCGCCAGCAGCCAAGTTGGGGGGGCGCGTGAAAAACTGTTTTTT. Amino acids: CASSQVGGAREKLFF.

This clone was picked up a small number of times. The chain has TRBV10-3 and TRBJ2-3; TRBD2 matches 9 bases. J gave up 10 bases and V 4 bases, and 6 bases lay outside the gene matches. CDR3 length: 13 amino acids. Germline-derived CDR1 and CDR2 are ENHRY and SYGVKD. The CDR3 DNA sequence: TGTGCCATCAGTGCAGGGACTAGCAGGCCGCAGTATTTT. It specifies CAISAGTSRPQYF.

The chain uses TRBV5-1 and TRBJ2-7; weak D call: TRBD1 (6 bases). Germline assignment: CDR1 SGHRS and CDR2 YFSETQ. V shed 0 bases and J shed 0 bases, with 10 bases lying between them. The CDR3 totals 15 residues. The chain's CDR3 is CASSLGTADSYEQYF. Here the CDR3 DNA reads TGCGCCAGCAGCTTGGGGACAGCCGACTCCTACGAGCAGTACTTC. Variable domain in full (rest from reference TRBV5-1 and TRBJ2-7): KAGVTQTPRYLIKTRGQQVTLSCSPISGHRSVSWYQQTPGQGLQFLFEYFSETQRNKGNFPGRFSGRQFSNSRSEMNVSTLELGDSALYLCASSLGTADSYEQYFGPGTRLTVT.